The text below deals with one T cell receptor beta chain. Its antigen is not known. This sample was taken from a study of T cells in Graves' hyperthyroidism and ophthalmopathy. Overall study findings and caveats: Researchers found most expanded thyroid clonotypes above 0.001 in blood as well. Stable hyperthyroidism was separated from ophthalmopathy by a model based on 13 V-J features.

Inclusion characteristics of ophthalmopathy patients comprised a Clinical Activity Score of at least 3, a NOSPECS grade of at least 4, and duration under 3 months. The CDR3 runs to 14 residues. V lost 3 bases to trimming and J lost 2 bases; unmatched junction nucleotides: 4. CDR1 is DFQATT and CDR2 is SNEGSKA in the germline V gene (reference sequence). TCR beta CDR3 regions were amplified from RNA transcripts. TCR CDR3 regions were first amplified by RT-PCR with HTBI primers. Using its own MiXCR run on the multiplex PCR reads, TCRdb lists one record per CDR3 protein. The sample has about 500,000 distinct CDR3 sequences, roughly a sixth seen once; the top ten hold 25% to 30%.

The clonotype originates from a woman in her thirties with Graves' ophthalmopathy. The chain uses TRBV20-1 and TRBJ2-3, with 8 bases fitting TRBD2. The sequenced sample consisted of blood. CDR3 region: CSASREGFTDTQYF. For the CDR3, the DNA is TGCAGTGCTAGTCGGGAGGGCTTCACAGATACGCAGTATTTT.